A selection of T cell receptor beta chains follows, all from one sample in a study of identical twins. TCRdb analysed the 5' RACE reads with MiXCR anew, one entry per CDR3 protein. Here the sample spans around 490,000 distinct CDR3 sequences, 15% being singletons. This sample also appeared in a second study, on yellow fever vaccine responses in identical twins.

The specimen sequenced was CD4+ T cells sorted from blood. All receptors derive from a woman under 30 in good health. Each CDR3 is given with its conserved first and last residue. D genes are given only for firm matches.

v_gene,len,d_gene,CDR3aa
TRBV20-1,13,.,CSARKPGAEEQYF
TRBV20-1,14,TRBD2,CSVEVAGATSEQFF
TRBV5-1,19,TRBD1,CASSSSPGQGHTNTGELFF
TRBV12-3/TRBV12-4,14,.,CASSSRDKNYEQYF
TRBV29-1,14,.,CSVGVNSGANVLTF
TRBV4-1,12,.,CASSQVWDTQYF
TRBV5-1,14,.,CASREGWVNTEAFF
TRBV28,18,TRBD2,CASSLRFAAGGWTDTQYF
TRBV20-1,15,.,CSARAGGQAGNTIYF
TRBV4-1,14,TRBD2,CASSQAPTSGKWFF
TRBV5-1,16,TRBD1,CASSPQAQGAYEKLFF
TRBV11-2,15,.,CASSLVQVGTYEQYF
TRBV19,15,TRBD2,CASSNGLVGRETQYF
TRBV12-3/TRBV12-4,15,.,CASSPGGTTNEKLFF
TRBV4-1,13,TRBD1,CASSQQGDSPLHF
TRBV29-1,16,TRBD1,CSVATWDRGRTDTQYF
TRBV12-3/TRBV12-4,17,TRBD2,CASRDLRGSGRDNEQFF
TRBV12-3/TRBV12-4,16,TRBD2,CASSYAQAGGPYEQYF
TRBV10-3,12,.,CAISEFGAEQFF
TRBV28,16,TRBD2,CASNRLAGGGADTQYF
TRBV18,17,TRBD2,CASSPLPGLTDEETQYF
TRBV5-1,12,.,CASSTDQETQYF
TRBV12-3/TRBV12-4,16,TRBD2,CASSSPGAGGGYEQFF
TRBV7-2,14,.,CASSLGRAIDTQYF
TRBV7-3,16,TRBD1,CASSLDRGVSTDTQYF
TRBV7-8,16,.,CASSFGTVATNEKLFF
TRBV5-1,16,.,CASSLVGTGGSGTQYF
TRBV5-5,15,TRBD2,CASSLQAGGVGELFF
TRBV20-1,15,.,CSASAPGVRTGELFF
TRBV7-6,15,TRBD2,CASSSLAGVEYEQYF
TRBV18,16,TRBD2,CASSPPLPGGSETQYF
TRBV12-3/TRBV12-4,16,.,CASILRSGGHTGELFF
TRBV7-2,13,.,CASSQTPNYGYTF
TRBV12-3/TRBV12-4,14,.,CASNRDTYYNEQFF
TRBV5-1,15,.,CASSLVVGTKETQYF
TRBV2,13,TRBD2,CASRGLAVREQFF
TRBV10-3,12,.,CAARGDNEKLFF
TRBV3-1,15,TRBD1,CASSPSGGARQPQHF
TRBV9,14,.,CASGVHGSGETQYF
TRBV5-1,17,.,CASRARGQGVGTGELFF
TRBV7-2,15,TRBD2,CASSLYLAGGNEQFF